The source of this TCR beta chain is a study of human T cells and chemical hapten exposure (dated by TCRdb to the early 2020s). Looking at the study overall: For sensitization, 2% DPC in acetone was applied to a roughly 2 cm by roughly 2 cm area of upper inner arm skin. Blood for TCR sequencing was provided by twenty-nine alopecia patients at one to four time points (pre-sensitization, 2, 6 and 24 weeks). The study tracked peripheral blood TCR repertoire changes in vivo during primary and secondary sensitization to the hapten diphenylcyclopropenone (DPC) in alopecia patients. Patients additionally received weekly therapeutic DPC doses to the scalp throughout the approximately 25-week study period. The mostly female patient cohort included alopecia areata with under or over 50% scalp involvement, alopecia totalis and alopecia universalis. Patient blood was sampled pre-sensitization (week 0) and at 2, 6 and about 24 weeks after DPC sensitization. The libraries were sequenced as a pool, and the TCR yield per sample differed mostly because of small variations in library volumes within the pool. Patch testing was done on the upper back using Finn chambers containing 0.01% DPC, and results were scored after 6 days according to International Contact Dermatitis Research Group standards. Paper-wide results and their limitations: The number of TCRs above 1 in 1000 frequency did not change with DPC sensitization; there was no evidence of global repertoire structure alterations. The number of PT1 expanded TCRs positively correlated with patch test score, significant at thresholds 8, 16 and 32 but not 4. Alopecia, a presumed autoimmune disease, was present in all patients, so the immune response of the patients might differ from that of healthy individuals. Repeated subsampling changed both the strength of the expansion versus patch-test correlation and the threshold at which that correlation became significant. Significantly more large CDR3 similarity clusters were formed by expanded TCRs than by pre-sensitization or healthy control sets, consistent with antigen-driven responses.

According to the study, the label for this sample's time point signals: patch test 2, 6 weeks after DPC sensitization. In light of the paper, this sample's treatment or condition label describes: therapeutic diphenylcyclopropenone sensitization with weekly scalp DPC. At each patch-test visit, blood was drawn before the patch test was applied. Patients were considered eligible if aged 18 to 70, diagnosed with alopecia and deemed suitable for DPC therapy, and patients were excluded if pregnant. Total RNA was extracted from unfractionated whole blood collected in Tempus Blood RNA tubes. Receptor amplification or capture employed RACE. The sample was run on a NextSeq 500. During library preparation, unique molecular identifiers were attached to individual cDNA molecules so that TCRs could be counted in a quantitative, reproducible way. For every blood RNA sample, sequencing covered both the TCR alpha and TCR beta chains. On the study's bioinformatics: Samples had a median of roughly 91,000 TCRs, with a range from 23,224 to 690,600. V, J and CDR3 annotation of the TCR reads was carried out using the Decombinator software suite. Every sample was subsampled to the same number of TCRs (28,000) for the PS versus PT1 abundance plots. TCRs were defined as expanded if absent before sensitization and observed at least eight times at the 2-week time point. TCRdb itself trimmed the public reads at Q25 with fastp, ran MiXCR and retained productive beta chains. Rows merge per CDR3 protein into single entries with the most common DNA and genes. TCRdb's processing, not the authors' own work, is the source of the V and J calls. This sample lists some 350,000 distinct CDR3 sequences; around 6% were detected once. The ten top clones hold about 5% of the sample.

For CDR1 and CDR2, the germline V gene (reference sequence) lists DFQATT and SNEGSKA. At the junction V is shortened by 6 bases and J by 5 bases; bases outside the gene matches: 10. Counted from cysteine to phenylalanine, this CDR3 has 14 amino acids. Of all the DNA, just the CDR3 is kept, 42 bases in frame from base 1. This clonotype was counted at least ten times. Its cognate antigen has yet to be identified. Base-call qualities are not available, and no considerably larger clone is one nucleotide away. This material consisted of whole blood, taken in connection with sensitization to the hapten diphenylcyclopropenone (DPC). The source of this sequence is a woman aged 18-29 years with alopecia areata. Some clones in this sample may be carry-over from other donors' samples. Recombination joined TRBV20-1 with TRBJ1-1; a stretch of 9 junction bases matches TRBD1. The CDR3 sequence is CSAPSQDRGTEAFF. The nucleotide sequence is given as TGCAGTGCCCCCTCCCAGGACAGGGGAACTGAAGCTTTCTTT.